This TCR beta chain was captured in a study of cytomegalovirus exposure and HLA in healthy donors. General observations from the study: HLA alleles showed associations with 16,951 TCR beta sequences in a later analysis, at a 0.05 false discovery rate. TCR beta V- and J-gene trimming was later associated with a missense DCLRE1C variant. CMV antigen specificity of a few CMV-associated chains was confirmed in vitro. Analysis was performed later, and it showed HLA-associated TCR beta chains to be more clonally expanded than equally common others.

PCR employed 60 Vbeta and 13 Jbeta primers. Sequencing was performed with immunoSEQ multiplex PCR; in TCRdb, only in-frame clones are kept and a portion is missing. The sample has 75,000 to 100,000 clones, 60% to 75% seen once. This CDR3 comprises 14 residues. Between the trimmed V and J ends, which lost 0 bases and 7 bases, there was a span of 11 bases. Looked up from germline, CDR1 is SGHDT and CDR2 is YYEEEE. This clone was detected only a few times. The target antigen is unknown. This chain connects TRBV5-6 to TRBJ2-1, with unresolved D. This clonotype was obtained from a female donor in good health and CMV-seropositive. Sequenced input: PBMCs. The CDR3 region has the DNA TGTGCCAGCAGCTTGGATGTCAGTAAGAATGAGCAGTTCTTC. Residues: CASSLDVSKNEQFF.